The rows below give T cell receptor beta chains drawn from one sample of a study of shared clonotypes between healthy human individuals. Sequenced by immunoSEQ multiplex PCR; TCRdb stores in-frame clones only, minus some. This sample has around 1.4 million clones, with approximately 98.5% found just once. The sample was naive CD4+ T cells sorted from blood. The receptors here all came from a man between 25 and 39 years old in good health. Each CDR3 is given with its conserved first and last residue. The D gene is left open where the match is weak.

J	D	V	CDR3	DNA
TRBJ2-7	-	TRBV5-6	CASSLAYEQYF	TGTGCCAGCAGCTTGGCGTACGAGCAGTACTTC
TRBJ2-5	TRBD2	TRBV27	CASSDSGRETQYF	TGTGCCAGCAGTGATAGCGGGAGAGAGACCCAGTACTTC
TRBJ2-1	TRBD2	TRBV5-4	CASSLAGGFTNEQFF	TGTGCCAGCAGTTTAGCGGGAGGGTTTACAAATGAGCAGTTCTTC
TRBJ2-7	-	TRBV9	CASSVGQSYEQYF	TGTGCCAGCAGCGTAGGACAGTCCTACGAGCAGTACTTC
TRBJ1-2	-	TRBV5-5	CASSLAIWVEPDYGYTF	TGTGCCAGCAGCTTGGCCATTTGGGTGGAACCTGACTATGGCTACACCTTC
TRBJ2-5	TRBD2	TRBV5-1	CASRGLANQETQYF	TGCGCCAGTAGAGGACTAGCGAACCAAGAGACCCAGTACTTC
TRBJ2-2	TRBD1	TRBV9	CASSRRARQGAGELFF	TGTGCCAGCAGCCGTAGGGCGAGACAGGGAGCCGGGGAGCTGTTTTTT
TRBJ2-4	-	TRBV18	CASSPISSGSWKNIQYF	TGTGCCAGCTCACCTATATCTTCAGGGAGTTGGAAAAACATTCAGTACTTC
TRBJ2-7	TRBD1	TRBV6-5	CASSYSRGHGGQYF	TGTGCCAGCAGTTACTCGAGGGGGCACGGAGGGCAGTACTTC
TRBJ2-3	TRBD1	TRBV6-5	CASRLTGVTDTQYF	TGTGCCAGCAGGCTAACAGGGGTGACAGATACGCAGTATTTT
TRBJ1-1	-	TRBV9	CASSVHDNLGNTEAFF	TGTGCCAGCAGCGTACACGACAACCTGGGGAACACTGAAGCTTTCTTT
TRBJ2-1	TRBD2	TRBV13	CASRGSLERGNNEQFF	TGTGCCAGCAGGGGCAGTCTGGAGCGGGGGAACAATGAGCAGTTCTTC
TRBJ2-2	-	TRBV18	CASSPEAELFF	TGTGCCAGCTCACCGGAGGCGGAGCTGTTTTTT
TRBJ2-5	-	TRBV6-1	CASTGEETQYF	TGTGCCAGCACGGGGGAAGAGACCCAGTACTTC
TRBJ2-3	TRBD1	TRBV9	CASARDSRTDTQYF	TGTGCCAGCGCCCGGGACAGCCGCACAGATACGCAGTATTTT
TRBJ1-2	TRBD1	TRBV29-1	CSGGQGMNYGYTF	TGCAGCGGGGGACAGGGGATGAACTATGGCTACACCTTC
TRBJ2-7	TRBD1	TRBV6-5	CASSSFYRGSSYEQYF	TGTGCCAGCAGTTCTTTCTACAGGGGGAGCTCCTACGAGCAGTACTTC
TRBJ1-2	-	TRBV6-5	CASSYYPFTGPYGYTF	TGTGCCAGCAGTTACTACCCCTTTACGGGGCCCTATGGCTACACCTTC
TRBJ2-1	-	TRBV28	CASSLPLSNNEQFF	TGTGCCAGCAGTTTACCTCTTAGTAACAATGAGCAGTTCTTC
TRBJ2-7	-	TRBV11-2	CASSSSGTAEYF	TGTGCCAGCAGCAGCTCCGGGACCGCGGAATACTTC
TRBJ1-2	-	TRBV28	CASTIEGGEKNYGYTF	TGTGCCAGCACAATTGAAGGGGGGGAAAAAAACTATGGCTACACCTTC
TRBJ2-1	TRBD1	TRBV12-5	CASRRDRGLWSGDEQFF	TGTGCTAGCCGCCGGGACAGGGGACTCTGGAGTGGTGATGAGCAGTTCTTC
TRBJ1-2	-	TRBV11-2	CASSLDLGENYGYTF	TGTGCCAGCAGCTTAGATCTTGGGGAAAACTATGGCTACACCTTC
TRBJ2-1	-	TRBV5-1	CASLQISGFGANEQFF	TGCGCCAGCCTCCAGATCTCAGGGTTCGGGGCGAATGAGCAGTTCTTC
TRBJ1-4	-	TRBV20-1	CSLATSEKLFF	TGCAGTCTGGCTACTTCCGAAAAACTGTTTTTT
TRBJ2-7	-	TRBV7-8	CASSLYEFEQYF	TGTGCCAGCAGCTTATATGAGTTCGAGCAGTACTTC
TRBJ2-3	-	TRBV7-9	CASSLVLGDTQYF	TGTGCCAGCAGCTTAGTACTAGGGGATACGCAGTATTTT
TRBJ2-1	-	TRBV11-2	CASTSSYNEQFF	TGTGCCAGCACCTCAAGTTACAATGAGCAGTTCTTC
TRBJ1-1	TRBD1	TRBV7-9	CASSSSRRTGGVEAFF	TGTGCCAGCAGCTCAAGCAGACGGACAGGGGGCGTTGAAGCTTTCTTT
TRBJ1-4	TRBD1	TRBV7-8	CASSPTGGGREKLFF	TGTGCCAGCAGTCCCACAGGGGGCGGACGTGAAAAACTGTTTTTT
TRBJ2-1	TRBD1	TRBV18	CASSPLGTAPYNEQFF	TGTGCCAGCTCACCACTTGGGACAGCCCCGTACAATGAGCAGTTCTTC